These 6 T cell receptor beta chains came from one sample sequenced in a study of blood T cells in healthy people across ages. A J-beta primer mix and a sample-barcoded 5' primer were used in a second PCR of about 7 to 12 cycles. TCRdb processed the 5' RACE reads anew with MiXCR; each CDR3 protein has one entry. The table lists some 890,000 distinct CDR3 sequences, roughly 28% of them singletons, with roughly a tenth in the top ten. This same sample was also taken into another study, of T cells of mothers and their children.

Sample: blood. The receptors were gathered from a woman aged 35 to 49 in good health.

This clonotype appeared a few times. V is TRBV14 and J is TRBJ1-1; D unclear. Germline V lookup: CDR1 SGHDN, CDR2 FVKESK. Trimming removed 7 bases from V and 0 bases from J, with 9 bases in between. The CDR3 consists of 13 residues. CDR3 region: CASIHSMNTEAFF. The CDR3 coding sequence is TGTGCCAGCATTCACAGCATGAACACTGAAGCTTTCTTT.

Concerning this clonotype: This may be a read error: a much more frequent sequence differs by one nucleotide. The chain combines TRBV28 with TRBJ2-7, with D perhaps TRBD2 (7 bases). CDR1 is MDHEN and CDR2 is SYDVKM in the germline V gene. The CDR3 covers 14 residues. V was trimmed by 8 bases and J by 0 bases, leaving 14 bases between them. The CDR3 DNA follows: TGTGCCAGCGCCAAGGGGGGGAGCTCCTACGAGCAGTACTTC. Protein: CASAKGGSSYEQYF.

V and J are TRBV4-3 and TRBJ1-6, with a possible D match to TRBD1 (6 bases). Germline values: CDR1 LGHNA, CDR2 YSLEER. The CDR3 totals 15 residues. The ends were cut back, 0 bases at V and 7 bases at J, with 10 bases in the middle. The CDR3 region is CASSQDEGGNSPLHF. CDR3 DNA sequence: TGCGCCAGCAGCCAAGACGAGGGGGGGAATTCACCCCTCCACTTT.

The sample holds a few counts of this clonotype. V and J are TRBV12-3 or TRBV12-4 and TRBJ2-3; 7 nucleotides agree with TRBD1. This CDR3 has 15 amino acids. V lost 9 bases and J lost 0; bases outside the gene matches: 9. CDR3 region: CASRQGSGSTDTQYF. The CDR3 DNA follows: TGTGCCAGTCGACAGGGTTCGGGCAGCACAGATACGCAGTATTTT.

This chain links TRBV14 with TRBJ1-2, with 7 bases aligning to TRBD1. Germline values: CDR1 SGHDN, CDR2 FVKESK. This CDR3 spans 14 amino acids. The V and J ends lost 4 bases and 4 bases, in that order; junction bases with no gene match: 6. This CDR3 is CASSLRDSPYGYTF. In nucleotides, the CDR3 is TGTGCCAGCAGCCTAAGGGACAGCCCCTATGGCTACACCTTC.

In the case of this clonotype: A much more abundant neighbour one base away suggests this may be a read error. The chain combines TRBV29-1 with TRBJ2-7; 7 nucleotides align to TRBD1. CDR1 SQVTM and CDR2 ANQGSEA come from the germline V gene. CDR3 length: 13 amino acids. The CDR3 region is CGVEWDSNYEQYF. The DNA of the CDR3 is TGCGGCGTTGAGTGGGACAGCAACTACGAGCAGTACTTC.